Listed below are T cell receptor beta chains from one sample, sequenced in a study of T cell clones after liver transplantation. Clones were sequenced by immunoSEQ multiplex PCR, and TCRdb holds only the in-frame ones, with some missing. The table lists about 45,000 clones, roughly 86% of them singletons. The input for sequencing was CD4+ T cells from blood, taken 24 months after liver transplant. The receptors were sampled from a human patient who received a liver transplant. The graft donor may have contributed some T cells. The conserved cysteine and the conserved F or W are not part of the CDR3 here. Clone size is stated in some rows and not others, as once, few, many or a class when expanded.

j_call,v_call,clone_size,cdr3_aa
TRBJ2-1,TRBV7-3,.,ASNSDRGRNEQF
TRBJ1-2,TRBV7-2,medium-sized,ASSLGGQGGYT
TRBJ1-5,TRBV5-6,once,ASSLTGAINQPQH
TRBJ2-4,TRBV29-1,.,SVEDSAKNIQY
TRBJ1-3,TRBV10-3,once,AISESAGSGNTIY
TRBJ2-2,TRBV6-5,.,ASTEKAGVNGELF
TRBJ2-7,TRBV10-3,.,AIDGGPTQNTYEQY
TRBJ1-5,TRBV19,.,ASSIRQDQPQH
TRBJ2-3,TRBV19,.,ASRSGGDTDTQY
TRBJ1-1,TRBV5-5,.,ASHALNYEGAEAF
TRBJ2-7,TRBV10-3,.,AISGGERSGYEQY
TRBJ1-1,TRBV2,.,ASSFSGTQNTEAF
TRBJ2-3,TRBV7-3,.,ASSLTSSIDTQY
TRBJ1-2,TRBV29-1,once,SVTDRGPYGYT
.,TRBV7-3,.,ASSRDRVAEQY
TRBJ1-1,TRBV9,.,ASSGGMDGMEAF
TRBJ2-7,TRBV4-2,.,ASSQDRLAGVSEQY
TRBJ2-7,TRBV19,.,ASRPGSPTYEQY
TRBJ2-7,TRBV6-5,.,ASRQVTSSSYEQY
TRBJ2-1,TRBV18,.,ASPRGGPYNEQF
TRBJ1-1,TRBV30,once,AWSGLGVTEAF
TRBJ1-3,TRBV28,once,ASSPGAGLGSRSGNTIY
TRBJ2-7,TRBV13,.,ASSLNSYEQY
TRBJ2-5,TRBV18,.,ASSPGLAGPHQETQY
TRBJ2-2,TRBV29-1,.,SVVQWGNTGELF
TRBJ2-3,TRBV7-3,.,ASSLGTDTQY
TRBJ1-1,TRBV6-1,.,ASSDRGGNTEAF
TRBJ1-1,TRBV7-3,.,ASSFGQANTEAF
TRBJ2-2,TRBV29-1,.,SVLGGWTGELF
TRBJ2-3,TRBV5-1,once,ASSPRPDTDTQY
TRBJ2-3,TRBV5-1,once,ASSLIQVSTDTQY
TRBJ1-1,TRBV14,once,ASSQDSRVSEAF
TRBJ2-7,TRBV7-2,.,ASSSNRGSYEQY
TRBJ1-1,TRBV19,.,ASSIGDRMNTEAF
TRBJ2-2,TRBV7-3,.,ATQHRGQNTGELF
TRBJ2-1,TRBV5-6,.,ASSSGSKGWFDEQF
TRBJ2-3,TRBV29-1,.,SVELSTDTQY
TRBJ2-7,TRBV7-2,.,ASSLGQPATYEQY
TRBJ1-2,TRBV9,.,ASSPDLQPPYYGYT
TRBJ2-3,TRBV14,.,ASSQRLLRDTQY
TRBJ2-3,TRBV10-1,.,ATSRGLGTDTQY
TRBJ1-2,TRBV28,.,ASSLTSWTGGNYGYT
TRBJ1-5,TRBV7-2,.,ASSSQGAFQPQH
TRBJ1-2,TRBV5-6,medium-sized,ASSLVGVMGGYT
TRBJ1-2,TRBV30,.,AWSVGWKGRLGGYT
TRBJ1-3,TRBV9,.,ASSVAPQGQGAGNTIY
TRBJ2-3,TRBV18,.,ASSPSGVYLDTQY
TRBJ1-6,TRBV6-1,.,ASSEVVGPLH
TRBJ1-2,TRBV6-5,.,ATSPGGLANYGYT
TRBJ1-1,TRBV30,.,AWLLRRYDTEAF
TRBJ2-1,TRBV6-6,once,ASSSGPPVIYNEQF
TRBJ2-3,TRBV28,.,ASSFRSGGTDTQY
TRBJ1-3,TRBV9,.,ASSPMTGNTIY
TRBJ1-2,TRBV20-1,.,SPGQGARGT